This T cell receptor (beta chain) comes out of a study of CD8 T cells in ankylosing spondylitis. Each CDR3 protein gets one entry after TCRdb re-called the 5' RACE reads with MiXCR. Of approximately 150,000 distinct CDR3 sequences detected, about 42% appear once; the ten largest clones hold roughly 15%. Germline lookup yields CDR1 SGDLS and CDR2 YYNGEE. V lost 0 bases and J 6 bases, leaving 22 bases between the germline ends. The CDR3 extends over 18 amino acids. This chain uses TRBV9 with TRBJ2-4, with D possibly being TRBD2 (6 bases). The TCR was taken from a male donor with ankylosing spondylitis. The specimen was synovial fluid, either unsorted or a sorted T cell fraction (not recorded which). The CDR3 protein is CASSVGSGGTPEGNIQYF. The CDR3 DNA follows: TGTGCCAGCAGCGTAGGAAGTGGAGGGACCCCCGAGGGAAACATTCAGTACTTC.